The 5 T cell receptor beta chains below come from one sample, sequenced in a study of post-analysis software for immune sequencing data. Broader study findings: About 5 TRBV segments were significantly more frequent in patients than in controls. TRBV5-6, TRBV5-1 and TRBV20-1 were among these segments.

Antigen specificity for these receptors is unknown. TCR beta cDNA libraries had unique molecular identifiers. TCRdb used MiXCR to reprocess the PCR reads, holding one entry per CDR3 protein. The profile shows about 540,000 distinct CDR3 sequences, 34% of them singletons. The specimen was blood. These TCRs come from a girl between 2 and 17 years old with multiple sclerosis.

A few counts support this clonotype. Here the CDR3 reads CASSQDQRRGRPGYEQYF. CDR3 in DNA: TGTGCCAGCAGCCAAGATCAACGGCGGGGGCGACCTGGGTACGAGCAGTACTTC. The rearrangement joins TRBV14 to TRBJ2-7, with D perhaps TRBD2 (7 bases). Trimming shortened V by 0 bases and J by 4 bases, and 22 bases separated the two germline ends. This CDR3 is built from 18 residues. Germline-derived CDR1 and CDR2 are SGHDN and FVKESK.

This rearrangement joins TRBV6-6 to TRBJ1-5; 8 nucleotides align to TRBD1. The germline gives CDR1 MNHNY, CDR2 SVGAGI (reference sequence). After removal of 0 bases from V and 7 bases from J, the junction contained 5 bases not matched to a gene. This CDR3 is built from 15 residues. This CDR3 is CASSYSAGGAQPQHF. CDR3 bases: TGTGCCAGCAGTTACTCCGCAGGGGGCGCCCAGCCCCAGCATTTT.

This clonotype was observed a handful of times. The V and J genes are TRBV12-3 or TRBV12-4 and TRBJ1-5, with a weak D call TRBD1 (6 bases). V was clipped by 6 bases and J by 7 bases, with 16 bases between them. The CDR3 loop spans 14 amino acids. The CDR3 loop is CASSPRGGRQPQHF. CDR3 sequence (DNA): TGTGCCAGCAGCCCTCGGGGGGGCCGGCAGCCCCAGCATTTT.

This chain joins TRBV13 and TRBJ2-1; unclear D gene. The CDR3 totals 17 residues. Germline loops: CDR1 PRHDT, CDR2 FYEKMQ (reference sequence). V gave up 5 bases and J gave up 0 bases, with 17 bases separating them. The CDR3 DNA sequence: TGTGCCAGCAGCCCCTTCGCCGACCAGAGCTCCTACAATGAGCAGTTCTTC. This sequence encodes CASSPFADQSSYNEQFF.

This clonotype has just a few counts. The chain is built from TRBV6-1 and TRBJ2-7; D is uncertain. The CDR3 contains 14 residues. V gave up 1 base and J gave up 3 bases, with 10 bases separating them. Per germline, CDR1 MNHNS and CDR2 SASEGT. The CDR3 region is CASSEESTFYEQYF. The DNA of the CDR3 is TGTGCCAGCAGTGAAGAAAGCACCTTCTACGAGCAGTACTTC.